This T cell receptor (beta chain) appears in the sequencing data of a study of T cell repertoires in cytomegalovirus infection. Study as a whole: Newly reported HLA-C-restricted and thoroughly characterized HLA-B-restricted CMV epitopes were employed. Whole-study results and caveats: Dominating the ex vivo response were HLA-C-restricted CMV-specific TCR beta clonotypes.

One entry per CDR3 protein, called by TCRdb with MiXCR from the reads. Of roughly 800,000 distinct CDR3 sequences in the sample, 29% were seen once. Germline V gene sequence: CDR1 MNHEY, CDR2 SMNVEV (reference sequence). This CDR3 has 17 amino acids. The trim removed 3 bases at V and 0 bases at J, leaving 4 bases unmatched. There are a few counts of this clonotype. Its matching antigen is unknown. This receptor was taken from a human donor in good health (CMV status not recorded). Some clones in this sample may be carry-over from other donors' samples. The chain recombines TRBV27 with TRBJ2-2, with 10 bases matching TRBD1. Source: cultured CD8+ T cells from PBMCs, taken from culture after CMV antigen stimulation. CDR3 coding DNA: TGTGCCAGCAGTTTTGACAGGGGGCTTCCGAACACCGGGGAGCTGTTTTTT. Translating it yields CASSFDRGLPNTGELFF.